Following are 21 T cell receptor beta chains from one sample sequenced in a study of T cells in Graves' hyperthyroidism and ophthalmopathy. RNA transcripts were the template for amplifying TCR beta CDR3 regions. The HTBI primer set served for first-round RT-PCR of the TCR CDR3. TCRdb re-called the multiplex PCR reads with MiXCR, one entry per CDR3 protein. The repertoire has around 370,000 distinct CDR3 sequences, about 18% of them found once; the top ten carry over 35%. The sequenced sample consisted of blood. Source of these receptors: a man aged 18 to 29 with Graves' ophthalmopathy.

Many counts were recorded for this clonotype. The chain couples TRBV28 to TRBJ1-1; D gene ambiguous. Germline V gene lookup returns CDR1 MDHEN and CDR2 SYDVKM. V was shortened by 6 bases and J by 5 bases, with 13 bases between the two germline ends. The CDR3 spans 13 residues. This CDR3 is CASSPAGKTEAFF. In nucleotides, the CDR3 is TGTGCCAGCAGCCCCGCCGGAAAGACTGAAGCTTTCTTT. Together with reference TRBV28 and TRBJ1-1, the CDR3 gives the full variable domain: DVKVTQSSRYLVKRTGEKVFLECVQDMDHENMFWYRQDPGLGLRLIYFSYDVKMKEKGDIPEGYSVSREKKERFSLILESASTNQTSMYLCASSPAGKTEAFFGQGTRLTVV.

This clonotype showed up many times. This chain joins TRBV11-3 and TRBJ2-2, with 8 positions matching TRBD2. Per germline, CDR1 SGHNT and CDR2 YENEEA. This CDR3 region has 15 residues. Losses at the gene ends were 6 bases for V and 2 bases for J; bases not matched to a gene: 5. The CDR3 loop is CASRFSGDNTGELFF. CDR3 sequence (DNA): TGTGCCAGCAGATTTAGCGGGGACAACACCGGGGAGCTGTTTTTT.

The table lists this clonotype with many counts. This chain joins TRBV2 and TRBJ2-7, with 8 nucleotides matching TRBD1. Trimming cost V 4 bases and J 1 base; bases outside gene matches: 3. Germline V gene sequence: CDR1 SNHLY, CDR2 FYNNEI. The CDR3 spans 14 residues. The CDR3 protein is CASSGTGLSYEQYF. The CDR3 DNA reads TGTGCCAGCAGTGGGACAGGGCTATCCTACGAGCAGTACTTC.

This sequence joins TRBV14 and TRBJ1-1; possibly TRBD1 for D (6 bases). Germline values: CDR1 SGHDN, CDR2 FVKESK. V was cut by 4 bases and J by 6 bases, with 12 bases left in between. This CDR3 has 13 amino acids. The CDR3 here is CASSRIQGAEAFF. The CDR3 DNA reads as TGTGCCAGCAGCCGTATACAGGGAGCTGAAGCTTTCTTT. Using reference TRBV14 and TRBJ1-1 for the parts outside the CDR3, the full variable domain is EAGVTQFPSHSVIEKGQTVTLRCDPISGHDNLYWYRRVMGKEIKFLLHFVKESKQDESGMPNNRFLAERTGGTYSTLKVQPAELEDSGVYFCASSRIQGAEAFFGQGTRLTVV.

This clonotype was detected only a few times. This chain uses TRBV20-1 with TRBJ2-3; 10 bases agree with TRBD2. Germline V gene data show CDR1 as DFQATT and CDR2 as SNEGSKA (reference sequence). The CDR3 sequence is 15 residues long. J was trimmed by 2 bases and V by 3 bases; bases with no gene match: 5. This CDR3 is CSASPLAGTTDTQYF. The DNA for the CDR3 is TGCAGTGCTAGCCCACTAGCGGGGACCACAGATACGCAGTATTTT.

This clonotype was counted many times. The chain employs TRBV9 and TRBJ2-3, with 10 positions matching TRBD2. Per germline, CDR1 SGDLS and CDR2 YYNGEE. With 2 bases clipped from V and 2 bases from J, the junction kept 14 bases outside the gene matches. The CDR3 totals 19 residues. The CDR3 is CASSVDGAGGLLTTDTQYF. The CDR3 nucleotides are TGTGCCAGCAGCGTGGATGGAGCGGGGGGGCTCCTCACCACAGATACGCAGTATTTT.

This clonotype was detected many times. This chain connects TRBV6-1 to TRBJ2-7; 9 bases map to TRBD1. CDR3 length equals 14 residues. The germline gives CDR1 MNHNS, CDR2 SASEGT. V dropped 6 bases and J dropped 5; count of bases not matched to a gene: 8. The CDR3 coding sequence is TGTGCCAGCAGCCGGGACAGGGTGTTCCACGAGCAGTACTTC. Its translation: CASSRDRVFHEQYF.

This clonotype was found many times. This chain joins TRBV5-1 and TRBJ1-5; D ambiguous. The germline V and J ends were trimmed by 5 bases and 0 bases, with 6 bases remaining between them. There are 13 residues in the CDR3. The V gene's germline CDR1 is SGHRS and CDR2 YFSETQ. The CDR3 nucleotides read TGCGCCAGCAGAATAAATAGCAATCAGCCCCAGCATTTT. Translation gives CASRINSNQPQHF.

This clonotype was recorded a few times. The V call is TRBV29-1, the J call TRBJ2-3; D not certain. The V end lost 6 bases, the J end lost 2 bases, and 15 bases lay between the germline ends. This CDR3 has 14 residues. CDR1 and CDR2 from the germline V gene are SQVTM and ANQGSEA. DNA of the CDR3: TGCAGCGTAAAAGTTGGTAGTCCCACAGATACGCAGTATTTT. Its translation: CSVKVGSPTDTQYF.

This clonotype has a handful of counts. The chain links TRBV7-6 to TRBJ2-7; D is possibly TRBD2 (6 bases). This CDR3 has 14 residues. Germline V gene data show CDR1 as SGHVS and CDR2 as FNYEAQ. Trimming stripped 2 bases from V and 4 bases from J, with 12 bases between. CDR3 in DNA: TGTGCCAGCAGCTTAATTGCGGGGAGGTACGAGCAGTACTTC. As protein: CASSLIAGRYEQYF. Full variable domain (missing parts from reference TRBV7-6 and TRBJ2-7): GAGVSQSPRYKVTKRGQDVALRCDPISGHVSLYWYRQALGQGPEFLTYFNYEAQQDKSGLPNDRFSAERPEGSISTLTIQRTEQRDSAMYRCASSLIAGRYEQYFGPGTRLTVT.

The table lists this clonotype with many counts. The chain couples TRBV9 to TRBJ1-5; no definite D call. There are 13 residues in the CDR3. V was clipped by 7 bases and J by 3 bases, with 11 bases between them. Germline V gene lookup returns CDR1 SGDLS and CDR2 YYNGEE. CDR3 coding DNA: TGTGCCAGCGGAGGGTTGAACAATCAGCCCCAGCATTTT. Its protein product is CASGGLNNQPQHF. The full variable domain, rest sourced from reference TRBV9 and TRBJ1-5, is DSGVTQTPKHLITATGQRVTLRCSPRSGDLSVYWYQQSLDQGLQFLIQYYNGEERAKGNILERFSAQQFPDLHSELNLSSLELGDSALYFCASGGLNNQPQHFGDGTRLSIL.

This clonotype was picked up a small number of times. At one of its ends the junction is not consistent with the germline gene, which may arise from a read error. This chain joins TRBV28 and TRBJ1-4; D call uncertain. This CDR3 region has 14 residues. Per the germline V gene, CDR1 is MDHEN and CDR2 is SYDVKM. Written as DNA, the CDR3 is TGTGCCAGCAGTTCCAGGCCCTCTAAGGAAAAACTGTTTTTT. Protein sequence: CASSSRPSKEKLFF.

This clonotype was observed many times. The V call is TRBV18, the J call TRBJ1-2, with D possibly TRBD1 on 6 matching bases. V was clipped by 4 bases and J by 6 bases, with 15 bases between them. Germline CDR1 KGHSH, CDR2 LQKENI. The CDR3 runs 14 residues. The CDR3 DNA sequence: TGTGCCAGCTCACTAGAACAGGGCTCGGATGGCTACACCTTC. It codes for CASSLEQGSDGYTF. Filled out from reference TRBV18 and TRBJ1-2, the complete variable domain reads NAGVMQNPRHLVRRRGQEARLRCSPMKGHSHVYWYRQLPEEGLKFMVYLQKENIIDESGMPKERFSAEFPKEGPSILRIQQVVRGDSAAYFCASSLEQGSDGYTFGSGTRLTVV.

Note on this clonotype: An end of the junction differs from the germline gene, which may be a read error. The chain combines TRBV20-1 with TRBJ2-1; 11 bases align to TRBD1. CDR1 and CDR2 from the germline V gene are DFQATT and SNEGSKA (reference sequence). This CDR3 region has 15 residues. CDR3 in amino acids: CSAFRTGGSHNEQFF. The CDR3 region has the DNA TGCAGTGCTTTTCGGACAGGGGGCTCCCACAATGAGCAGTTCTTC.

The chain employs TRBV29-1 and TRBJ1-3, with D unclear. V lost 4 bases, J lost 0 bases, and 7 bases lay in between. Germline V gives CDR1 SQVTM, CDR2 ANQGSEA. The CDR3 loop spans 13 amino acids. CDR3 in DNA: TGCAGCGTTGGACAAAACTCTGGAAACACCATATATTTT. It specifies CSVGQNSGNTIYF.

At least ten counts were recorded for this clonotype. This chain joins TRBV2 and TRBJ2-7; D is ambiguous. The CDR3 length is 11 residues. Trimming pared 4 bases from V and 2 bases from J, leaving 3 bases between. Per germline, CDR1 SNHLY and CDR2 FYNNEI. This CDR3 reads CASSVAYEQYF. In nucleotides, the CDR3 is TGTGCCAGCAGTGTTGCCTACGAGCAGTACTTC.

This clonotype was seen only a few times. The V gene is TRBV6-1, the J gene TRBJ1-2, with TRBD1 as a possible D gene (5 bases). V was pared by 10 bases and J by 1 base, with 13 bases between. Germline V gives CDR1 MNHNS, CDR2 SASEGT. This CDR3 is 13 amino acids long. In nucleotides, the CDR3 is TGTGCCACCTCAGGGAATAATAACTATGGCTACACCTTC. It translates to CATSGNNNYGYTF.

In its sample, this clonotype was seen a few times. This rearrangement joins TRBV3-1 to TRBJ2-7; tentatively, D is TRBD1 or TRBD2 (5 bases each). Trimming stripped 0 bases from V and 0 bases from J, with 12 bases between. The CDR3 totals 16 residues. Per the germline V gene, CDR1 is LGHDT and CDR2 is YNNKEL (reference sequence). The CDR3 reads CASSQEGRQTSYEQYF. The CDR3 bases are TGTGCCAGCAGCCAAGAGGGGAGACAGACCTCCTACGAGCAGTACTTC.

A remark on this clonotype: A much larger clone lies a single base off, so this may be a read error. J is TRBJ2-3 and V is TRBV7-9; the D is unclear. The CDR3 has 15 residues. The V gene's germline CDR1 is SEHNR and CDR2 FQNEAQ (reference sequence). CDR3 sequence (DNA): TGTGCCGGCAGCTTAGATCTAAGTTACACAGATACGCAGTATTTT. Protein: CAGSLDLSYTDTQYF.

This clonotype was picked up a small number of times. The J gene is TRBJ1-4, the V gene TRBV12-3 or TRBV12-4; 10 nucleotides line up with TRBD1. V lost 4 bases to trimming and J lost 6 bases; unmatched junction nucleotides: 8. CDR3 length: 16 residues. The CDR3 DNA is TGTGCCAGCAGTTCCCTGGACAGGGGGGGAGATGAAAAACTGTTTTTT. This sequence encodes CASSSLDRGGDEKLFF.

This chain uses TRBV20-1 with TRBJ1-3; maybe TRBD1 (5 bases). Per the germline V gene, CDR1 is DFQATT and CDR2 is SNEGSKA (reference sequence). The V end was cut by 6 bases, the J end by 2 bases, with 8 bases between. There are 12 residues in the CDR3. CDR3: CSAGGAGNTIYF. The CDR3 DNA follows: TGCAGTGCCGGGGGGGCTGGAAACACCATATATTTT.